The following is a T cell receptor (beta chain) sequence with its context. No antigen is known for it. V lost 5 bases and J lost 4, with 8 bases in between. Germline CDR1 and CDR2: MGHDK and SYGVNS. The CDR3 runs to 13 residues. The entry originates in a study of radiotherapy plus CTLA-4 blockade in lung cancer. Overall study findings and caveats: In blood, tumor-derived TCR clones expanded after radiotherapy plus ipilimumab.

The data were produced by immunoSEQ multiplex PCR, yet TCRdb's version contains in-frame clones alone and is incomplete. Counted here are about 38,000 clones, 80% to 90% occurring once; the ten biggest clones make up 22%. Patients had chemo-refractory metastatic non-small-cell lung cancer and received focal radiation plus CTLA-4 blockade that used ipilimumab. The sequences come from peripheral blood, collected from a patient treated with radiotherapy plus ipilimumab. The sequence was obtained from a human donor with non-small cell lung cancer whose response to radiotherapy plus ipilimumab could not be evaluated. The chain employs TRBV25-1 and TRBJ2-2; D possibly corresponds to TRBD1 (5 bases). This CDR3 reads CASSPRGTGELFF. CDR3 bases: TGTGCCAGCAGTCCAAGGGGCACCGGGGAGCTGTTTTTT.